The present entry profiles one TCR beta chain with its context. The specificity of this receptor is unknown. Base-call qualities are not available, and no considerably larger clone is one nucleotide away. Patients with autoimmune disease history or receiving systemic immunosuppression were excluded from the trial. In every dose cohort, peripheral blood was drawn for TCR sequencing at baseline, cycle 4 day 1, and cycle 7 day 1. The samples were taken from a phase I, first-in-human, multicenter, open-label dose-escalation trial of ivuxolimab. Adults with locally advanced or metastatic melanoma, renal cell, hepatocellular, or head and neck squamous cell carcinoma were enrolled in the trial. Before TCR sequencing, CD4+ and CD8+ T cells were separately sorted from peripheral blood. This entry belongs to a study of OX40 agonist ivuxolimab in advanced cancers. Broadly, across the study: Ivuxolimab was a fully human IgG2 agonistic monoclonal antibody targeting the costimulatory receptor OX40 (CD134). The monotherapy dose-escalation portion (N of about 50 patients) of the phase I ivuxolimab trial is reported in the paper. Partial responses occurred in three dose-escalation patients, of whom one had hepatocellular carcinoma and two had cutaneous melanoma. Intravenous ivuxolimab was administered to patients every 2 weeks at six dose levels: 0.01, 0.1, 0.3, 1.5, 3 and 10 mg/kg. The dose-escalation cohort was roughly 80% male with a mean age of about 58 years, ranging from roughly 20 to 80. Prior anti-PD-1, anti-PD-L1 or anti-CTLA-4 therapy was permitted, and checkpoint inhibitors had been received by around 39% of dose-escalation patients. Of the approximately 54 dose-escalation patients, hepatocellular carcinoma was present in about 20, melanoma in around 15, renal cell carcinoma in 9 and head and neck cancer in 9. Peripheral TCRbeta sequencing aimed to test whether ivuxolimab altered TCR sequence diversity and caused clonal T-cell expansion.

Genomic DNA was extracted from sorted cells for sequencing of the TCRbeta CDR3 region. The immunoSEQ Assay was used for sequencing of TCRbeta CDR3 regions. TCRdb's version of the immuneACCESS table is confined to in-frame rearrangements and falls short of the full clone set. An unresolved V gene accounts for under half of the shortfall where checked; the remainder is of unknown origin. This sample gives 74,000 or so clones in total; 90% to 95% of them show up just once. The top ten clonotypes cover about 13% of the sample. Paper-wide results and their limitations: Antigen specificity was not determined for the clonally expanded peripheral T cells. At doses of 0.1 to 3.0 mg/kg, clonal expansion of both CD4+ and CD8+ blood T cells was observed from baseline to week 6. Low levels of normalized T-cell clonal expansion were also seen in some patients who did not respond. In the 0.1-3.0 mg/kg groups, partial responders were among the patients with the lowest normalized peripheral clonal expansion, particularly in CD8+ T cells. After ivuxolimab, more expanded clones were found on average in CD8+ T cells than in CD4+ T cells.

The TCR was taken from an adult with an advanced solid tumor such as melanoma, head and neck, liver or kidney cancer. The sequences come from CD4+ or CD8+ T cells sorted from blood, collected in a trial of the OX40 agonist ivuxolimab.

In nucleotides, the sequence is TGTGCCATCAGTGACGAGGGGGCCCCCAATCAGCCCCAGCATTTT. Protein translation: CAISDEGAPNQPQHF. The chain links TRBV10-3 with TRBJ1-5; 7 middle bases align to TRBD1. The CDR3 runs 15 residues from the cysteine to the phenylalanine. Here the CDR3 DNA is all that survives: 45 bases in frame from base 1. The germline V gene encodes CDR1 ENHRY and CDR2 SYGVKD. Unmatched junction bases come to 5, with V trimmed by 3 bases and J by 3 bases.